This record looks at one TCR beta chain sequence and its context. This sample stems from a study of blood T cell repertoires in COVID-19. Study-wide background: The United States, Italy and Spain provided the acute and convalescent COVID-19 samples. Sample material is recorded as cDNA or gDNA derived from T cells, B-cell-depleted T cells, or PBMCs.

V lost 7 bases to trimming and J lost 3 bases, with 15 bases between them. CDR1 is SEHNR, CDR2 FQNEAQ, per germline (reference sequence). The CDR3 is 15 amino acids. Some clones are missing from TCRdb's copy, which holds only in-frame ones; the method was immunoSEQ multiplex PCR. The sample shows around 54,000 clones, about nine tenths of them seen only once. The sequenced material came from peripheral blood. V gene TRBV7-9 combines with J gene TRBJ2-2; the D gene is possibly TRBD1 (7 bases). This clonotype was obtained from a woman aged 40 to 50 with active COVID-19. The DNA of the CDR3 is TGTGCCAGCACACGGGGGCAGGGGGACACCGGGGAGCTGTTTTTT. This gives the protein CASTRGQGDTGELFF.